The T cell receptor beta chain under discussion was sequenced for a study of beta chain features in type 1 diabetes. Study summary: Age, gender, cell numbers and subset yield matched between patients and controls.

About this clone: Its specificity is unknown.

Study-level results: Healthy donors had naive, central memory and Treg TCRB repertoires that appeared less similar than those seen among patients. TCRB CDR3 length was moderately but significantly reduced in all four CD4+ subsets of Type 1 diabetes patients.

CDR1 and CDR2 (germline): ENHRY, SYGVKD. CDR3 size: 15 residues. The V and J ends lost 8 bases and 5 bases, in that order; junction bases with no gene match: 13. TCRB transcripts that were expressed got sequenced, as all of the isolated RNA had been reverse transcribed. Clones were read by immunoSEQ multiplex PCR, and TCRdb kept only the in-frame ones, dropping some. The data show a few hundred thousand clones, over 8.5% seen once. The source of this sequence is a man under 40 with type 1 diabetes. The source material was central memory CD4+ T cells from blood. V gene TRBV10-3 combines with J gene TRBJ1-2; TRBD1 aligns across 8 bases. The CDR3 coding sequence is TGTGCCATCGGGGGCCCAGACAGGGGAGAATATGGCTACACCTTC. Translated, it gives CAIGGPDRGEYGYTF.